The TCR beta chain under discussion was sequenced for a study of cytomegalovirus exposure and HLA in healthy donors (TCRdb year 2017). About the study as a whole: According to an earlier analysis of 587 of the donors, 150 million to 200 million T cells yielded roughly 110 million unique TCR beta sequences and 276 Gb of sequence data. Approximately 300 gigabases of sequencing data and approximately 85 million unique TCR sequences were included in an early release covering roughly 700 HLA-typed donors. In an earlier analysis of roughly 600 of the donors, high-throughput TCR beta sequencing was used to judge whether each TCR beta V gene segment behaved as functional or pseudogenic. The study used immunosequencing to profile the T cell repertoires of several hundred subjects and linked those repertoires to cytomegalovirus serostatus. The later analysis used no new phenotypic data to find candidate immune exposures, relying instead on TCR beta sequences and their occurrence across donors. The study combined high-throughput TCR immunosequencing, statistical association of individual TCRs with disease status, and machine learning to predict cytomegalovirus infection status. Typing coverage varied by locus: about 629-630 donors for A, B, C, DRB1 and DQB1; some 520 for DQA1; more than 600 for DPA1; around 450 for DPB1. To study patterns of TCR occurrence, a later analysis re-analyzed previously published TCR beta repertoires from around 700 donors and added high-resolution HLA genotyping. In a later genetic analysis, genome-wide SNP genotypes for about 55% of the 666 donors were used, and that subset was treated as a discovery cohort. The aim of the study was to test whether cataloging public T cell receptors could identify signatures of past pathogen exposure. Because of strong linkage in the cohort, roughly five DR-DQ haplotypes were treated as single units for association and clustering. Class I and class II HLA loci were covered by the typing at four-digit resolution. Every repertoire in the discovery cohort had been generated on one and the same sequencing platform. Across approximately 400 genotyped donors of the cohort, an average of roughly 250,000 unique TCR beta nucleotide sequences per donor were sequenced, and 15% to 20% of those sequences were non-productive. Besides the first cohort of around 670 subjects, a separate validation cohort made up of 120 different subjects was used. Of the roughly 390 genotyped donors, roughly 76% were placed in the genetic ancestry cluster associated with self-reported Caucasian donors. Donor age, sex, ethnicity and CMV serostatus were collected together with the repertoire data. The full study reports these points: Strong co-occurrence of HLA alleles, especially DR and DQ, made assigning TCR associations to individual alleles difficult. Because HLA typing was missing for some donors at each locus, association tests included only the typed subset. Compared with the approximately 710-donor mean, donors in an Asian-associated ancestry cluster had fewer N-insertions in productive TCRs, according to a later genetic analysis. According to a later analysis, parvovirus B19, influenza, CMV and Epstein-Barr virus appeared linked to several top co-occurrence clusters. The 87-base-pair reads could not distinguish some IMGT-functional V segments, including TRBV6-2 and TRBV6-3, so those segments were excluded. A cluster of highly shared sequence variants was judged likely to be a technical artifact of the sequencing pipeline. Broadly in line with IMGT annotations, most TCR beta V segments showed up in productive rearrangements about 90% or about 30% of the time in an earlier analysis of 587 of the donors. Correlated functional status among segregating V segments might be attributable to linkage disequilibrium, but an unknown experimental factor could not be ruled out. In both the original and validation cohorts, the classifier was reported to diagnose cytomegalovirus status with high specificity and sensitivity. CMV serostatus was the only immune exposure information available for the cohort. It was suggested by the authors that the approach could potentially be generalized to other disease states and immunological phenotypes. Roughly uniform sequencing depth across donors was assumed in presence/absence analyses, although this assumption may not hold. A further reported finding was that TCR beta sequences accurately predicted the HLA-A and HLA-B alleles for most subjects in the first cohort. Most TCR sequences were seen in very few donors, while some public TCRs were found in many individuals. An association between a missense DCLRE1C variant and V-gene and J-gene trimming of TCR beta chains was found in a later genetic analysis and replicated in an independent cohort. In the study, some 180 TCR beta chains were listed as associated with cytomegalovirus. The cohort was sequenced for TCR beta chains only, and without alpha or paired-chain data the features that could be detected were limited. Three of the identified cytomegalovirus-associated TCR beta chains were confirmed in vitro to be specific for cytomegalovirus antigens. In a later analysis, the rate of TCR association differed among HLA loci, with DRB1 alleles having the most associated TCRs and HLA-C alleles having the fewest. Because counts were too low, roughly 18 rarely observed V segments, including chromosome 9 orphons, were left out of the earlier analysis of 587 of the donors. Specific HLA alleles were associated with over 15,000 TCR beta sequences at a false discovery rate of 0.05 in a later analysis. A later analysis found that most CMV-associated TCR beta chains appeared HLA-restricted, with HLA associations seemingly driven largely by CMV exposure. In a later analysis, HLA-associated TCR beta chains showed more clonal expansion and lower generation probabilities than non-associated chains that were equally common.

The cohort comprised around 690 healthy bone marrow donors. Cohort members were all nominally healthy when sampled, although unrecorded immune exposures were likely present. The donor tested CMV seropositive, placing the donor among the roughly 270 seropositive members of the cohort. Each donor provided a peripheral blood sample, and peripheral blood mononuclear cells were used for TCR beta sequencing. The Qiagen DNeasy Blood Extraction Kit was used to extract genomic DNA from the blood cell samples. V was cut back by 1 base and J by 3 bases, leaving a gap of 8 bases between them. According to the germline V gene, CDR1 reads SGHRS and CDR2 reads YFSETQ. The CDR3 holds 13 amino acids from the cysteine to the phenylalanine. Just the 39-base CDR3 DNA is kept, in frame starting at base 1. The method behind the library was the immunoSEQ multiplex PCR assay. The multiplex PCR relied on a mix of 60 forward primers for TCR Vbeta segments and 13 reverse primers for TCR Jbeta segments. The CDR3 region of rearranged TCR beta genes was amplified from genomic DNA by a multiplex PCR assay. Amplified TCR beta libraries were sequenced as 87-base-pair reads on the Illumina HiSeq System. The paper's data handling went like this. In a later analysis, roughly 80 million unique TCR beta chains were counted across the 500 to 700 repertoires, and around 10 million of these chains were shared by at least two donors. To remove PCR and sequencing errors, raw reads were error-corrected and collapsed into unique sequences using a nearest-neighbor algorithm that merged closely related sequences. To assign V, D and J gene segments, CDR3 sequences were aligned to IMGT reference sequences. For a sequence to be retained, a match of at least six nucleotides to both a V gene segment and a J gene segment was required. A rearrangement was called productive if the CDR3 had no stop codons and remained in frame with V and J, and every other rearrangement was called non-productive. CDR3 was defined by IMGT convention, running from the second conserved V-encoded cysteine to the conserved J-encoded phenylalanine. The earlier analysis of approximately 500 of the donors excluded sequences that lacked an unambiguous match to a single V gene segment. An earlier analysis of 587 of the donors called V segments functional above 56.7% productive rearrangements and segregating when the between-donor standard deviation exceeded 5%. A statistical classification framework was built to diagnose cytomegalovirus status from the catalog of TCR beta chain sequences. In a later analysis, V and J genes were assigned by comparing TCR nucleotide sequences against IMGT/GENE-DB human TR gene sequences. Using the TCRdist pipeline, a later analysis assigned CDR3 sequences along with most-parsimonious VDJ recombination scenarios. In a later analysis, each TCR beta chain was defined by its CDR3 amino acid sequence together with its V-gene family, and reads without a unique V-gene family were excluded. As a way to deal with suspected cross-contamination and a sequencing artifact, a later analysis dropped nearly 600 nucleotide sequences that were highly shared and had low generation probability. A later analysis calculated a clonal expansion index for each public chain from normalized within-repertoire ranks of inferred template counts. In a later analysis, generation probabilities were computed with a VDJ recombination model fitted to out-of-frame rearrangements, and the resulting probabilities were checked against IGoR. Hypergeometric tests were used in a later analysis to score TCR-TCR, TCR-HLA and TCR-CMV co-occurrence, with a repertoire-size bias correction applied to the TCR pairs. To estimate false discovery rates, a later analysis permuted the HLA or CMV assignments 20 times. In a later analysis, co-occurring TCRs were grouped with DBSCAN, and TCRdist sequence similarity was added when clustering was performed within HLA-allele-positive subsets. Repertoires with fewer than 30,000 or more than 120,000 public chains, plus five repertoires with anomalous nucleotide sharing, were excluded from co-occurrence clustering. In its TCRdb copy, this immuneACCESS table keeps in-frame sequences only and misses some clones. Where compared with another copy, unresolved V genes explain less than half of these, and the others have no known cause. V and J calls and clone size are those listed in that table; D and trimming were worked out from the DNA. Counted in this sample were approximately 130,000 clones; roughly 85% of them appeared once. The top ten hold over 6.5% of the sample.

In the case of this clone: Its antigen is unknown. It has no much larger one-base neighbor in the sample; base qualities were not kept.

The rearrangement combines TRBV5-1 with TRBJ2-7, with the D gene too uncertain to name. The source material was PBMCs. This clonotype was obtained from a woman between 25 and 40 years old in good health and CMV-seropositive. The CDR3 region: CASSLTLGYEQYF. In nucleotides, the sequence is TGCGCCAGCAGCTTGACCCTAGGCTACGAGCAGTACTTC.